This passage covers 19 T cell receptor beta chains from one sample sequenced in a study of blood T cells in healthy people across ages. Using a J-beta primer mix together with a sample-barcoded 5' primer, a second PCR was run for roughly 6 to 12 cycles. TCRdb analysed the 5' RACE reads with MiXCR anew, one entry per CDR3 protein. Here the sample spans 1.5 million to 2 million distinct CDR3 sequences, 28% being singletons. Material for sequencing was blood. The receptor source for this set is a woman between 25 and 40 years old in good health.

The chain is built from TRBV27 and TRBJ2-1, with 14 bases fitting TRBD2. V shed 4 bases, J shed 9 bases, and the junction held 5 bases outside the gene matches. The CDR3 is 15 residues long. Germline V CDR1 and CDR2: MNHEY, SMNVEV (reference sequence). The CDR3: CASSYGTSGSTEQFF. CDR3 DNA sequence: TGTGCCAGCAGTTACGGGACTAGCGGGAGTACTGAGCAGTTCTTC.

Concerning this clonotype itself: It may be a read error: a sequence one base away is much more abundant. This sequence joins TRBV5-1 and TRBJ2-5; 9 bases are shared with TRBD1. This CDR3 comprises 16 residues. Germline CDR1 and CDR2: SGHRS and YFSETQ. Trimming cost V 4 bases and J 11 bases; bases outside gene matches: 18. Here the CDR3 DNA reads TGCGCCAGCAGCCCACGGACAGGGGTTGACCCGTATGAGCAGTACTTC. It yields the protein CASSPRTGVDPYEQYF.

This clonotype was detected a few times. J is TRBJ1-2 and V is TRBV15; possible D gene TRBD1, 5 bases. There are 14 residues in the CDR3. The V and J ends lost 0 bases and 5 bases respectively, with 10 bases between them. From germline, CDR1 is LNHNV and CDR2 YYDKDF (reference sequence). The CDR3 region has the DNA TGTGCCACCAGCAGAGATCGGGGGAGTTATGGCTACACCTTC. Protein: CATSRDRGSYGYTF.

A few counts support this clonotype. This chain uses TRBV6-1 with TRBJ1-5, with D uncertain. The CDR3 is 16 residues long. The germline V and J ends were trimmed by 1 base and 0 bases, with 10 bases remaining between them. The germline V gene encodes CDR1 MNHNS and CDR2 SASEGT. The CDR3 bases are TGTGCCAGCAGTGAAGAAGTAGGATATAGCAATCAGCCCCAGCATTTT. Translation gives CASSEEVGYSNQPQHF.

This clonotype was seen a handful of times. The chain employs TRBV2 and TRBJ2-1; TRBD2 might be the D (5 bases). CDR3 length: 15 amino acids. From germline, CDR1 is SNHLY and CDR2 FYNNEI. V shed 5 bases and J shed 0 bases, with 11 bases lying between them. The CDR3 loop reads CASSTEASSYNEQFF. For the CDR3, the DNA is TGTGCCAGCAGTACGGAGGCTAGCTCCTACAATGAGCAGTTCTTC. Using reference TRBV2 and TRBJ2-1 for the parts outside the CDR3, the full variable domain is EPEVTQTPSHQVTQMGQEVILRCVPISNHLYFYWYRQILGQKVEFLVSFYNNEISEKSEIFDDQFSVERPDGSNFTLKIRSTKLEDSAMYFCASSTEASSYNEQFFGPGTRLTVL.

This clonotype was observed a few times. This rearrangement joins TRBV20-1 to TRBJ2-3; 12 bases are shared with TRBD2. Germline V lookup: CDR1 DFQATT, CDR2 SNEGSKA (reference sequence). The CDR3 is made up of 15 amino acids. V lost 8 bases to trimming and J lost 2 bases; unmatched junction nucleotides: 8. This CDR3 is CSSPTSGGITDTQYF. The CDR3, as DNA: TGCAGTTCCCCGACTAGCGGGGGTATCACAGATACGCAGTATTTT.

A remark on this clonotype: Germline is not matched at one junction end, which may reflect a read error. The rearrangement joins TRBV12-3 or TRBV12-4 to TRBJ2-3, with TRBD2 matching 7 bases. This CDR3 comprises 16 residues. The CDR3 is CASSPSRGVSADTQYF. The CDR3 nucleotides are TGCGCCAGCAGCCCCTCCCGGGGGGTGAGCGCAGATACGCAGTATTTT.

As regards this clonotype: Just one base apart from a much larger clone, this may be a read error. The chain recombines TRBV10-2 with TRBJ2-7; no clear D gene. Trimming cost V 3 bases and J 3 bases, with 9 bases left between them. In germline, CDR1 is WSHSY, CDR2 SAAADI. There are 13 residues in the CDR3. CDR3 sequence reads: CASSDPQDYEQYF. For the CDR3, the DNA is TGCGCCAGCAGTGACCCCCAGGACTACGAGCAGTACTTC.

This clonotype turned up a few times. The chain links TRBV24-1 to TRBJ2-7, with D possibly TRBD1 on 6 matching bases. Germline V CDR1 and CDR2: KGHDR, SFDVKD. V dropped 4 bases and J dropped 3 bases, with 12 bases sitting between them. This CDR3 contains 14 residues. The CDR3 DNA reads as TGTGCCACCAGTGAAACAGGGAGCGACTACGAGCAGTACTTC. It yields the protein CATSETGSDYEQYF.

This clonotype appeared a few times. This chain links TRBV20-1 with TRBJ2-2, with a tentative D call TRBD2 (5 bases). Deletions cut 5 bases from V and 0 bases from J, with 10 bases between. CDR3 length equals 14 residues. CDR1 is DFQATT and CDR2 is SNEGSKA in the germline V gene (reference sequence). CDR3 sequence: CSAAWESNTGELFF. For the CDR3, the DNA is TGCAGTGCTGCGTGGGAGTCGAACACCGGGGAGCTGTTTTTT.

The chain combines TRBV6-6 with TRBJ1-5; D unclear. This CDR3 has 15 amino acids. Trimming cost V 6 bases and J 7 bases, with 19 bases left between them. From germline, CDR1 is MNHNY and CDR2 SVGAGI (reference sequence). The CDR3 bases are TGTGCCAGCAGCCAGCTCGGAGGGATGGAACAGCCCCAGCATTTT. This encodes CASSQLGGMEQPQHF.

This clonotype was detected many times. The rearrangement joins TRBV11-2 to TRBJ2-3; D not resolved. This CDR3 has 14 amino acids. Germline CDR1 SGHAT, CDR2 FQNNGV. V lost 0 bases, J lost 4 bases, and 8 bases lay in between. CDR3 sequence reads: CASSLEFTSDTQYF. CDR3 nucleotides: TGTGCCAGCAGCTTAGAATTCACTTCAGATACGCAGTATTTT.

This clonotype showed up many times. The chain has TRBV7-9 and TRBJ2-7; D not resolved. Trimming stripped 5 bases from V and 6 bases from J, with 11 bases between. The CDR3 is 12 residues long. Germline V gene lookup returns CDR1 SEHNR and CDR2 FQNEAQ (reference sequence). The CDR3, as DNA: TGTGCCAGCAGCCAAGAGAAAAGCGAGCAGTACTTC. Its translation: CASSQEKSEQYF.

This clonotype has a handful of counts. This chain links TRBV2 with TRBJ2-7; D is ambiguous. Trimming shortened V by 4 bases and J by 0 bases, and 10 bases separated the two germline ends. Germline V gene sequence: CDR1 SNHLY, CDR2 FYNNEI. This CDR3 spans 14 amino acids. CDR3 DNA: TGTGCCAGCAGTGGGGCTGGCACCTCCTACGAGCAGTACTTC. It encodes CASSGAGTSYEQYF. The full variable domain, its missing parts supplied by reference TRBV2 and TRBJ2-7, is EPEVTQTPSHQVTQMGQEVILRCVPISNHLYFYWYRQILGQKVEFLVSFYNNEISEKSEIFDDQFSVERPDGSNFTLKIRSTKLEDSAMYFCASSGAGTSYEQYFGPGTRLTVT.

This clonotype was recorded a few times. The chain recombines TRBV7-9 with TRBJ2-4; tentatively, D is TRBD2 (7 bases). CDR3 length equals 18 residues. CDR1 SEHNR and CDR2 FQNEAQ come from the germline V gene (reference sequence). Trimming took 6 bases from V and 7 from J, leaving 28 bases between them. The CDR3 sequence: CASSSDRSRGGACNIQYF. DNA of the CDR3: TGTGCCAGCAGTTCCGATCGTAGCCGAGGGGGGGCCTGTAACATTCAGTACTTC.

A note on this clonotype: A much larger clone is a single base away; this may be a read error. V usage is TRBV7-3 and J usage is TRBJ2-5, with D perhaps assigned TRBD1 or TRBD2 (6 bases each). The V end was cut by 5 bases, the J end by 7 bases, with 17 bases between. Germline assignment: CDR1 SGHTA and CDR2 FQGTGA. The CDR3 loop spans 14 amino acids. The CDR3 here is CASSRLGGQGTQYF. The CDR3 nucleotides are TGTGCCAGCAGCCGCCTAGGGGGGCAGGGGACCCAGTACTTC. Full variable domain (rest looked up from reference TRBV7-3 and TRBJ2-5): GAGVSQTPSNKVTEKGKYVELRCDPISGHTALYWYRQSLGQGPEFLIYFQGTGAADDSGLPNDRFFAVRPEGSVSTLKIQRTERGDSAVYLCASSRLGGQGTQYFGPGTRLLVL.

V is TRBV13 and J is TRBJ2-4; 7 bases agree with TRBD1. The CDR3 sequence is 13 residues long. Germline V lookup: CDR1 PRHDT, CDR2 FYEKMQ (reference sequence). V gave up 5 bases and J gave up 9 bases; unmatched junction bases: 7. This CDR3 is CASSPSGQSIQYF. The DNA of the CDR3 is TGTGCCAGCAGCCCATCGGGACAGTCCATTCAGTACTTC.

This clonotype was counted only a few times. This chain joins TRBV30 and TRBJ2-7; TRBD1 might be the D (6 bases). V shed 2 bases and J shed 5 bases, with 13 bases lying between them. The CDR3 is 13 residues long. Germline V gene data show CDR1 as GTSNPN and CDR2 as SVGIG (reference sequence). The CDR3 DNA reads TGTGCCTGGAGTCTCCAGTCAGGGGACGAGCAGTACTTC. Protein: CAWSLQSGDEQYF.

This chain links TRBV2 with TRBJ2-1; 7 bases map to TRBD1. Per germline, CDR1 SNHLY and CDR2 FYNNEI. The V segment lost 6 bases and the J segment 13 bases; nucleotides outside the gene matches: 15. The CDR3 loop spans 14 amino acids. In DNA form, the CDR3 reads TGTGCCAGCAGCCCCTGGACAGGCGGAGAGACCCAGTTCTTC. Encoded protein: CASSPWTGGETQFF.